A selection of T cell receptor beta chains follows, all from one sample in a study of beta chain bispecific antibodies for T cell cancers. Their cognate antigens are unknown. Each CDR3 protein is one row after TCRdb ran MiXCR on the 5' RACE reads. The profile covers some 21,000 distinct CDR3 sequences, with about 2.7% appearing a single time and under 35% taken by the ten largest. The sequenced material came from healthy donor T cells cultured with leukemia cells. Receptors were obtained from a human donor in good health. Some clones in this sample may be carry-over from other donors' samples. Both conserved end residues are trimmed from each CDR3. Not all rows give a size; the values are once, few, many and, for expanded clones, a class.

j_call	clone_size	v_call	cdr3_aa
TRBJ1-2	-	TRBV19	ASSAIQEINYGYT
TRBJ2-5	many	TRBV7-2	ASSKGAGLETQY
TRBJ1-5	many	TRBV13	ASSLGNQPQH
TRBJ2-3	many	TRBV27	ASSFSGGALTDTQY
TRBJ2-1	many	TRBV20-1	SARDPGQGDNEQF
TRBJ2-2	-	TRBV9	ASSVVPGELF
TRBJ1-1	many	TRBV2	ASSHMLTGVVNTEAF
TRBJ1-1	-	TRBV11-2	ASSPLKRTEAF
TRBJ1-3	many	TRBV5-1	ASSSAVGNTIY
TRBJ2-2	many	TRBV30	AWRAGTSLGTGELF
TRBJ2-1	few	TRBV13	ASSFFGTGDNEQF
TRBJ2-2	many	TRBV5-4	ASSQPGTVNTGELF
TRBJ1-6	many	TRBV20-1	SALDRDNSPLH
TRBJ1-2	many	TRBV5-1	ASSTEVNGYT
TRBJ1-1	many	TRBV5-6	ASSLGVLTEAF
TRBJ2-5	many	TRBV27	ASSFRGLETQY
TRBJ2-3	many	TRBV4-2	ASSQGLGDTQY
TRBJ2-1	medium-sized	TRBV14	ASSQGPRGYYNEQF
TRBJ2-1	many	TRBV3-1	ASSQRPGTYYNEQF
TRBJ2-1	many	TRBV5-1	ASSLGGGTHYNEQF
TRBJ1-5	many	TRBV7-2	ASSLATGNQPQH
TRBJ2-5	many	TRBV7-7	ASSSGYQETQY
TRBJ1-6	few	TRBV2	ASRVPGRQPLYNSPLH
TRBJ2-3	many	TRBV12-3/TRBV12-4	ASSLNLAGGLTDTQY
TRBJ2-6	many	TRBV27	ASSSVPGANVLT
TRBJ2-2	many	TRBV29-1	SGGQAGELF
TRBJ2-5	many	TRBV29-1	SVTSPLAGEETQY
TRBJ1-5	many	TRBV4-1	ASSQESGSLYQPQH
TRBJ2-7	medium-sized	TRBV25-1	ASSPWPRPRGEQY
TRBJ1-1	many	TRBV6-5	ASSYSQYTEAF
TRBJ2-7	many	TRBV28	ASLRRGLSYEQY
TRBJ2-7	many	TRBV4-1	ASSQERIVGQRMSYEQY
TRBJ2-7	many	TRBV20-1	SARDTGQGTYEQY
TRBJ1-4	many	TRBV28	ASTPAQTPIEKLF
TRBJ2-6	many	TRBV5-6	ASSSRREAGGANVLT
TRBJ2-3	many	TRBV5-1	ASSLALAGATDTQY
TRBJ1-2	many	TRBV4-1	ASSTILTGRYGYT
TRBJ2-1	-	TRBV19	ASKRGNSYNEQF
TRBJ2-7	medium-sized	TRBV2	ASSEIPGLAVEQY
TRBJ1-3	many	TRBV29-1	SAVLYGNTIY
TRBJ2-7	many	TRBV7-9	ASSTGQTYEQY
TRBJ2-5	many	TRBV12-2	ASRLAYRQGARGSSETQY
TRBJ2-1	many	TRBV9	ASSVGGGGNSDEQF
TRBJ1-2	many	TRBV7-9	ASSSINTGLAGYT
TRBJ2-1	many	TRBV5-5	ASSRNDEQF
TRBJ1-3	-	TRBV5-5	ASSLAQYRGLSGNTIY
TRBJ1-2	many	TRBV29-1	SVDLIGQGGGYT